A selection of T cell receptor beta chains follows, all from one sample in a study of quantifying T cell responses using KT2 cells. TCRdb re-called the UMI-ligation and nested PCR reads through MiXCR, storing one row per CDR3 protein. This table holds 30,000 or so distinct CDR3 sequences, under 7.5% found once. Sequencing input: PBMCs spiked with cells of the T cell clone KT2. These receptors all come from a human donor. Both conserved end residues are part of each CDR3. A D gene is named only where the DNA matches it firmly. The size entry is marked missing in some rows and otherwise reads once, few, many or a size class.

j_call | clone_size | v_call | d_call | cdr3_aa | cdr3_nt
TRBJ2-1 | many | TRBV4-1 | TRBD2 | CASSQDRAGDEQFF | TGCGCCAGCAGCCAAGATAGAGCGGGAGATGAGCAGTTCTTC
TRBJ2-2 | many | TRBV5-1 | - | CASEEAGELFF | TGCGCCAGCGAAGAGGCCGGGGAGCTGTTTTTT
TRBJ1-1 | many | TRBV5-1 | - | CASSLAVMNTEAFF | TGCGCCAGCAGCTTGGCGGTCATGAACACTGAAGCTTTCTTT
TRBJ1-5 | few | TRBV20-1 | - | CSGQGGPNQPQHF | TGCAGTGGGCAGGGTGGACCGAATCAGCCCCAGCATTTT
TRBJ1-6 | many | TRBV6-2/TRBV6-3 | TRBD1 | CASSKDRGQLFSPLHF | TGTGCCAGCAGCAAAGACAGGGGGCAGTTATTCTCACCCCTCCACTTT
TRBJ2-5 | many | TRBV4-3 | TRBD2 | CASSRVAGQETQYF | TGCGCCAGCAGCCGCGTAGCGGGTCAAGAGACCCAGTACTTC
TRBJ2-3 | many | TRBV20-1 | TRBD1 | CSAGTGVISDTQYF | TGCAGTGCTGGGACAGGGGTTATAAGTGATACGCAGTATTTT
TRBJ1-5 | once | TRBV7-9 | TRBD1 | CASSLEPGQPNQPQHF | TGTGCCAGCAGCTTAGAGCCGGGACAGCCGAATCAGCCCCAGCATTTT
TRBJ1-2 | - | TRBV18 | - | CASSPENYGYTF | TGTGCCAGCTCACCGGAGAACTATGGCTACACCTTC
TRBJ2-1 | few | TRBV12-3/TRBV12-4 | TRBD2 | CASRVAGAYNEQFF | TGTGCCAGCAGAGTAGCGGGGGCATACAATGAGCAGTTCTTC
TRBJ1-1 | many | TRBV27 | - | CASRRTRNTEAFF | TGTGCCAGCAGAAGAACCCGGAACACTGAAGCTTTCTTT
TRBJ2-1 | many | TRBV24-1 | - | CATGGLNNEQFF | TGTGCCACCGGAGGACTTAACAATGAGCAGTTCTTC
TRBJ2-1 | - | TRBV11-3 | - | CASSLSPGLYNEQFF | TGTGCCAGCAGCTTATCCCCTGGACTGTACAATGAGCAGTTCTTC
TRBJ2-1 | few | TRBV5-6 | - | CASSLLAGARDEQFF | TGTGCCAGCAGCTTGCTCGCGGGGGCTAGGGATGAGCAGTTCTTC
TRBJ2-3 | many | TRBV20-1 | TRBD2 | CSFTSADTQYF | TGCAGTTTCACTAGCGCCGATACGCAGTATTTT
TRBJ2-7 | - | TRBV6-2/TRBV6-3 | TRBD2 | CASSFRAGGPYEQYF | TGTGCCAGCAGTTTCAGGGCGGGAGGGCCGTACGAGCAGTACTTC
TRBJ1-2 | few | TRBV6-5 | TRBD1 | CASSRGTAGEGYTF | TGTGCCAGCAGCCGCGGGACAGCGGGTGAGGGCTACACCTTC
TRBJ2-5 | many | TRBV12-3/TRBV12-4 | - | CASSFSRQGGETQYF | TGTGCCAGCAGTTTTAGCCGTCAGGGAGGTGAGACCCAGTACTTC
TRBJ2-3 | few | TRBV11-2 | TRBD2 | CASSSGTSGKVDTQYF | TGTGCCAGCAGCTCAGGGACTAGCGGGAAAGTAGATACGCAGTATTTT
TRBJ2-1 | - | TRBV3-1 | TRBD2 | CASSHPLAGGGNEQFF | TGTGCCAGCAGCCACCCTTTGGCGGGAGGTGGGAATGAGCAGTTCTTC
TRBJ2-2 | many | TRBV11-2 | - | CASSFQPSTGELFF | TGTGCCAGCAGCTTTCAGCCGTCCACCGGGGAGCTGTTTTTT
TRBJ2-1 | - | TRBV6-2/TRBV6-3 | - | CASTTVLDNEQFF | TGTGCCAGCACCACTGTTTTGGACAATGAGCAGTTCTTC
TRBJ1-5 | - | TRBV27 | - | CASSPGRRQPQHF | TGTGCCAGCAGTCCGGGGCGGCGGCAGCCCCAGCATTTT
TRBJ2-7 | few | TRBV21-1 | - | CASSKAHLTAIDFYEQYF | TGTGCCAGCAGCAAAGCTCACTTAACAGCTATCGACTTCTACGAGCAGTACTTC
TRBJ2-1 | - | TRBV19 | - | CASSVTGLEQFF | TGTGCCAGTAGCGTCACAGGGCTAGAGCAGTTCTTC
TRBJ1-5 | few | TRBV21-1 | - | CASSGRTGGDQPQHF | TGTGCCAGCAGCGGGCGGACAGGGGGCGATCAGCCCCAGCATTTT
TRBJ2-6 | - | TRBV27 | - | CASSLSLPGGSGANVLTF | TGTGCCAGCAGTTTATCACTCCCTGGGGGCTCTGGGGCCAACGTCCTGACTTTC
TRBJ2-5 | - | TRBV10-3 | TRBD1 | CAIREGTEETQYF | TGTGCCATCAGAGAGGGGACAGAAGAGACCCAGTACTTC
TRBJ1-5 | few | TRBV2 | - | CASSDFLIGGYSNQPQHF | TGTGCCAGCAGTGATTTTTTGATTGGGGGATATAGCAATCAGCCCCAGCATTTT
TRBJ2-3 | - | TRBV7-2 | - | CPSSLESWGTQYF | TGTCCCAGCAGCTTAGAGTCCTGGGGTACGCAGTATTTT
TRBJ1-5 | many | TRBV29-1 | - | CSVQIGRDQPQHF | TGCAGCGTCCAAATAGGTAGAGACCAGCCCCAGCATTTT
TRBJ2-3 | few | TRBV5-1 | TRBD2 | CASSPRGSGGAGDTQYF | TGCGCCAGCAGCCCCCGGGGTAGCGGGGGGGCTGGAGATACGCAGTATTTT
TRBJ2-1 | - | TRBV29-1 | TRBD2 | CSVGGEGLNEQFF | TGCAGCGTTGGAGGGGAGGGGCTCAATGAGCAGTTCTTC
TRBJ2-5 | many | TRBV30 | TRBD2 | CAWSVLARETQYF | TGTGCCTGGAGTGTACTAGCGCGCGAGACCCAGTACTTC
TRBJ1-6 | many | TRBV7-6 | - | CASSRRDGGSYNSPLHF | TGTGCCAGCAGCCGCAGGGACGGCGGCTCCTATAATTCACCCCTCCACTTT
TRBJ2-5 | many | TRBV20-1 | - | CSARVGARGFGETQYF | TGCAGTGCTAGAGTTGGAGCCAGGGGATTTGGAGAGACCCAGTACTTC
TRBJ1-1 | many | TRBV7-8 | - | CASSLELGGIEAFF | TGTGCCAGCAGCTTAGAGTTAGGTGGAATTGAAGCTTTCTTT